These 15 T cell receptor beta chains came from one sample sequenced in a study of T-cell memory formation after mild COVID-19. TCRdb re-called the 5' RACE reads through MiXCR, storing one row per CDR3 protein. The sample has roughly 150,000 distinct CDR3 sequences, around 25% seen once. Sample: PBMCs or a T cell subset sorted from them (not recorded which). All receptors derive from an adult woman who had mild COVID-19 (a few samples of this study predate the infection). Cell type and time point are not known.

The chain couples TRBV25-1 to TRBJ1-3, with 7 bases that match TRBD1. Germline V gives CDR1 MGHDK, CDR2 SYGVNS. V lost 4 bases and J lost 7; bases outside the gene matches: 7. The CDR3 loop spans 14 amino acids. In nucleotides, the CDR3 is TGTGCCAGCAGTGGCAGGGGGTCGCCCAACACCATATATTTT. The encoded protein is CASSGRGSPNTIYF.

In this sample, this clonotype turned up a few times. This chain connects TRBV7-9 to TRBJ2-5, with D uncertain. Per germline, CDR1 SEHNR and CDR2 FQNEAQ (reference sequence). V was clipped by 4 bases and J by 0 bases, with 12 bases between them. CDR3 length: 15 residues. This chain's CDR3 is CASSSTDIDQETQYF. CDR3 nucleotide sequence: TGTGCCAGCAGCTCCACAGACATAGACCAAGAGACCCAGTACTTC.

The chain recombines TRBV12-3 or TRBV12-4 with TRBJ1-1, with a tentative D call TRBD1 (6 bases). CDR3 size: 14 residues. Deletions cut 3 bases from V and 3 bases from J, with 11 bases between. CDR3 residues: CASSFRTVDTEAFF. CDR3 DNA: TGTGCCAGCAGTTTCCGGACAGTAGACACTGAAGCTTTCTTT.

V usage is TRBV11-3 and J usage is TRBJ2-1; a weak D match, TRBD2 (6 bases). Germline lookup yields CDR1 SGHNT and CDR2 YENEEA. CDR3 length: 17 residues. The V end lost 5 bases, the J end lost 8 bases, and 25 bases lay between the germline ends. Here the CDR3 reads CASSRGGQRRYGDEQFF. CDR3 DNA sequence: TGTGCCAGCAGCCGGGGAGGTCAGCGTAGGTATGGAGATGAGCAGTTCTTC. The full variable domain, its missing parts supplied by reference TRBV11-3 and TRBJ2-1, is EAGVVQSPRYKIIEKKQPVAFWCNPISGHNTLYWYLQNLGQGPELLIRYENEEAVDDSQLPKDRFSAERLKGVDSTLKIQPAELGDSAVYLCASSRGGQRRYGDEQFFGPGTRLTVL.

This clonotype was observed a few times. This chain links TRBV24-1 with TRBJ2-5, with D perhaps TRBD1 or TRBD2 (5 bases each). CDR3 length equals 15 residues. Germline V gives CDR1 KGHDR, CDR2 SFDVKD. With 2 bases removed from V and 5 bases from J, the gap between germline ends came to 14 bases. CDR3: CATSDSGTVAETQYF. Here the CDR3 DNA reads TGTGCCACCAGTGATTCCGGGACCGTGGCTGAGACCCAGTACTTC.

This chain joins TRBV29-1 and TRBJ2-1; TRBD2 matches 12 bases. The CDR3 runs to 13 residues. J gave up 9 bases and V 7 bases, and 7 bases lay outside the gene matches. Germline V CDR1 and CDR2: SQVTM, ANQGSEA. The CDR3 sequence: CSGDPGLAGEQFF. CDR3 sequence (DNA): TGCAGCGGCGACCCGGGACTAGCGGGTGAGCAGTTCTTC.

V gene TRBV4-1 combines with J gene TRBJ2-6; D is ambiguous. The V gene lost 4 bases and the J gene lost 0 bases, with 10 bases spanning the gap. This CDR3 is built from 16 residues. Germline V gene data show CDR1 as MGHRA and CDR2 as YSYEKL. CDR3 in DNA: TGCGCCAGCAGCCCAGAAGAGTTCTCTGGGGCCAACGTCCTGACTTTC. The encoded protein is CASSPEEFSGANVLTF.

The chain recombines TRBV12-3 or TRBV12-4 with TRBJ2-1; 7 bases line up with TRBD2. This CDR3 is 15 amino acids long. V gave up 4 bases and J gave up 2 bases; unmatched junction bases: 5. The CDR3: CASSYGLVPYNEQFF. CDR3 sequence (DNA): TGTGCCAGCAGTTATGGACTAGTCCCCTACAATGAGCAGTTCTTC.

In this sample, this clonotype turned up many times. The V gene is TRBV5-1, the J gene TRBJ1-5; 8 bases line up with TRBD1. The CDR3 sequence is 15 residues long. After removal of 2 bases from V and 5 bases from J, the junction contained 6 bases not matched to a gene. Germline V CDR1 and CDR2: SGHRS, YFSETQ. Here the CDR3 reads CASSFFPGQDQPQHF. The CDR3 DNA sequence: TGCGCCAGCAGCTTTTTTCCGGGACAGGATCAGCCCCAGCATTTT.

This clonotype was seen a few times. The CDR3 is CASSPSATGANVLTF. CDR3 sequence (DNA): TGCGCCAGCAGCCCCTCGGCGACTGGGGCCAACGTCCTGACTTTC. The V call is TRBV4-1, the J call TRBJ2-6; no reliable D call. The CDR3 is 15 residues long. V was trimmed by 4 bases and J by 2 bases, leaving 9 bases between them. Germline V gene sequence: CDR1 MGHRA, CDR2 YSYEKL.

The chain recombines TRBV4-2 with TRBJ2-1; 9 nucleotides align to TRBD2. CDR3 length equals 20 residues. CDR1 is LGHNA, CDR2 YNFKEQ, per germline. Trimming at V came to 1 base and at J to 1 base, leaving 14 bases not matched to a gene. The CDR3 DNA sequence: TGTGCCAGCAGCCAAGTGGGTCTAGCGGGACGGGTCCCTTCCTACAATGAGCAGTTCTTC. It is translated as CASSQVGLAGRVPSYNEQFF.

The chain carries TRBV12-3 or TRBV12-4 and TRBJ1-6; TRBD1 matches at 7 bases. V dropped 2 bases and J dropped 11; count of bases not matched to a gene: 15. CDR3 size: 17 residues. The CDR3 loop reads CASSLPRDSDRDPPLHF. DNA for the CDR3: TGTGCCAGCAGTTTACCCCGGGACAGTGATCGGGATCCACCCCTCCACTTT.

The rearrangement links TRBV20-1 to TRBJ2-7, with D possibly matching TRBD1 (6 bases). This CDR3 has 14 residues. The V end lost 1 base, the J end lost 1 base, and 11 bases lay between the germline ends. The germline V gene has CDR1 DFQATT and CDR2 SNEGSKA (reference sequence). The CDR3 reads CSARGRDNSYEQYF. The CDR3 coding sequence is TGCAGTGCTAGAGGCCGGGACAATTCCTACGAGCAGTACTTC.

This clonotype was seen repeatedly, ten times or more. The chain is built from TRBV12-3 or TRBV12-4 and TRBJ1-2; possibly TRBD1 for D (5 bases). With 5 bases removed from V and 3 bases from J, the gap between germline ends came to 16 bases. The CDR3 is made up of 15 amino acids. In DNA, the CDR3 is TGTGCCAGCAGTAACCATACGAGAGGGGACTATGGCTACACCTTC. It translates to CASSNHTRGDYGYTF.

This clonotype came up a few times. The CDR3 spells CSGAGGGNTEAFF. Written as DNA, the CDR3 is TGCAGCGGAGCTGGTGGGGGGAACACTGAAGCTTTCTTT. The chain has TRBV29-1 and TRBJ1-1, with D perhaps TRBD1 (5 bases). The ends were cut back, 7 bases at V and 1 base at J, with 13 bases in the middle. Germline assignment: CDR1 SQVTM and CDR2 ANQGSEA. The CDR3 covers 13 residues.